The text below deals with one TCR beta chain. As yet, its antigen is unknown. Naive CD8+ T cells had a CD45RO-CCR7+CD27+CD95- phenotype. The source of the sample is a study of CXCR3-negative and CXCR3-positive naive CD8 T cells. On the study more broadly: Across all libraries, TRB reads numbered some 140 million, with about 1.5 +/- 0.3 million in each library.

Study-wide results and caveats: Once cells were cryopreserved, CXCR3 expression went down partly, and most assays used fresh PBMCs. Both naive subsets, CXCR3-negative and CXCR3-positive, displayed similar TRBV-TRBJ usage, unlike memory cells. Naive CXCR3-positive cells had TRB CDR3s more hydrophobic than those of CXCR3-negative naive cells.

The germline V gene has CDR1 SGHNT and CDR2 YYREEE (reference sequence). This CDR3 contains 16 residues. The method, 5' RACE with UMI labels, was used to prepare the TRB cDNA libraries. TCRdb re-called the 5' RACE reads; every CDR3 protein appears as one record, without DNA. Its clone listing holds some 47,000 distinct CDR3 sequences. The gene calls are TRBV5-4 and TRBJ2-7; TCRdb picks TRBD1, but there is no DNA to check that call. This receptor was identified in a human donor in good health. Some clones in this sample may be carry-over from other donors' samples. The sample was naive CXCR3+ CD8+ T cells from blood. Subset described: CD45RO-CCR7+CD27+CD95- naive CD8+ T cells expressing CXCR3 (TNR3+). CDR3 loop: CASSFGQMVPPREQYF.